Listed below are T cell receptor beta chains from one sample, sequenced in a study of cytomegalovirus exposure and HLA in healthy donors. This table comes from immunoSEQ multiplex PCR, and its TCRdb copy is limited to in-frame clones, with some not included. The table includes more than 100,000 clones, more than 75% detected once. The sequenced material came from PBMCs. These TCRs come from a woman aged 18-29 years in good health and CMV-seropositive. Each CDR3 is given with its conserved first and last residue. The D gene is left open where the match is weak. Size is stated for part of the rows, as once, few or many counts, or as a class when the clone is expanded.

clone_size d_call j_call v_call cdr3_nt cdr3_aa
- - TRBJ1-1 TRBV5-5 TGTGCCAGCAGCTTAAATATGAACACTGAAGCTTTCTTT CASSLNMNTEAFF
- - TRBJ2-3 TRBV10-3 TGTGCCATCAGGTCCGGGACTAGCACAGATACGCAGTATTTT CAIRSGTSTDTQYF
- TRBD2 TRBJ2-1 TRBV5-1 TGCGCCAGCAGCGCCCGGGCTAGCGGGACCAACAATGAGCAGTTCTTC CASSARASGTNNEQFF
- TRBD1 TRBJ1-6 TRBV30 TGTGCCTGGGACAAGGGGGGACAGGGAATCAGCTCCTATAATTCACCCCTCCACTTT CAWDKGGQGISSYNSPLHF
once - TRBJ1-2 TRBV7-9 TGTGCCAGCAGCATCGAGGCCGGCTATGGCTACACCTTC CASSIEAGYGYTF
- TRBD1 TRBJ1-1 TRBV6-1 TGTGCCAGCAGTGCCTTACATGGCGGACAGGGTTTGGACACTGAAGCTTTCTTT CASSALHGGQGLDTEAFF
- - TRBJ1-2 TRBV4-1 TGCGCCAGCAGGAGGGCAGTTTTATCTCCCTATGGCTACACCTTC CASRRAVLSPYGYTF
- - TRBJ1-2 TRBV6-5 TGTGCCAGCAGTTACTCGTCCGGGTCCAACTATGGCTACACCTTC CASSYSSGSNYGYTF
- TRBD2 TRBJ2-1 TRBV4-3 TGCGCCAGCAGCCAACAGGCTAGCGGGCTAGCCAGCTCCTACAATGAGCAGTTCTTC CASSQQASGLASSYNEQFF
- - TRBJ2-2 TRBV15 TGTGCCACCGTCCCAGACAGCCGCACCGGGGAGCTGTTTTTT CATVPDSRTGELFF
- - TRBJ1-3 TRBV5-1 TGCGCCAGCAGCTTGGCCGCGGGACCCACGGGAAACACCATATATTTT CASSLAAGPTGNTIYF
- TRBD1 TRBJ1-4 TRBV11-2 TGTGCCAGCAGCTTAGGGCACAGGGGTAGCGAAAAACTGTTTTTT CASSLGHRGSEKLFF
- - TRBJ1-5 TRBV19 TGTGCCAGTACCGCTTCCGCGGGACCCGGGGGGGGTCAGCCCCAGCATTTT CASTASAGPGGGQPQHF
- TRBD2 TRBJ2-3 TRBV6-5 TGTGCCAGCAGTTTTAGCGGGAGGAGGGCAGATACGCAGTATTTT CASSFSGRRADTQYF
- - TRBJ2-3 TRBV11-2 TGTGCCAGCAGCGTCGGCACAGATACGCAGTATTTT CASSVGTDTQYF
once TRBD1 TRBJ1-2 TRBV29-1 TGCAGCGCAGACCTCGGCGGGACAGAATATGGCTACACCTTC CSADLGGTEYGYTF
- TRBD1 TRBJ1-3 TRBV28 TGTGCCAGCAGTTCAGGGGGCGCTTACACTGGAAACACCATATATTTT CASSSGGAYTGNTIYF
- - TRBJ1-5 TRBV6-1 TGTGCCAGTGAAACTGGGGGGGCAGGCAATCAGCCCCAGCATTTT CASETGGAGNQPQHF
- - TRBJ2-7 TRBV30 TGTGCCTGGAGCTTAGGACAGATATACGAGCAGTACTTC CAWSLGQIYEQYF
- - TRBJ1-2 TRBV18 TGTGCCAGCTCACCGGGTGGGCTCGGCTATGGCTACACCTTC CASSPGGLGYGYTF
once TRBD1 TRBJ2-7 TRBV11-2 TGTGCCAGCAGCTTAGGGGGTCGGGGACAGGGGGCCTACGAGCAGTACTTC CASSLGGRGQGAYEQYF
- - TRBJ2-7 TRBV7-2 TGTGCCAGCAGCTTAGGGGAGGTGGGGGAGCAGTACTTC CASSLGEVGEQYF
- TRBD1 TRBJ1-1 TRBV15 TGTGCCACCAGACCACGGCAGGGGGCTTTGAACACTGAAGCTTTCTTT CATRPRQGALNTEAFF
- - TRBJ1-2 TRBV4-1 TGCGCCAGCAGCCAAGACGGCGGGGGCGTCGGCTATGGCTACACCTTC CASSQDGGGVGYGYTF